This TCR beta chain was obtained from a study of blood T cell repertoires in COVID-19. CDR3 length: 16 residues. V gave up 5 bases and J gave up 1 base, with 18 bases separating them. Germline loops: CDR1 MGHDK, CDR2 SYGVNS. Clones were sequenced by immunoSEQ multiplex PCR, and TCRdb holds only the in-frame ones, with some missing. The table lists about 160,000 clones, approximately 91% of them singletons. This clone was seen once. The chain employs TRBV25-1 and TRBJ2-7, with a weak D call TRBD1 (5 bases). Sequencing input: peripheral blood. This TCR derives from a young man with acute or convalescent COVID-19. CDR3: CASSRGYNSQSYEQYF. CDR3 nucleotides: TGTGCCAGCAGTAGGGGTTACAATAGTCAATCCTACGAGCAGTACTTC.